These T cell receptor beta chains were read from a single sample in a study of cytomegalovirus exposure and HLA in healthy donors. Clones were read by immunoSEQ multiplex PCR, and TCRdb kept only the in-frame ones, dropping some. Among more than 85,000 clones listed, over 65% were seen once. The sequenced sample consisted of PBMCs. Receptors originate from a man aged 25-40 years in good health and CMV-seropositive. Both conserved end residues are part of each CDR3. The order of the fields is J gene, clone size, V gene, CDR3 protein. Only some rows state a clone size, as once, few, many or a class for expanded clones.

>TRBJ2-3|-|TRBV7-9
CASSLDRAIRTDTQYF
>TRBJ2-2|-|TRBV7-2
CASSPRLAGGHGELFF
>TRBJ2-7|-|TRBV19
CASSIVSYEQYF
>TRBJ2-1|-|TRBV21-1
CASSSRSGQVRWEQFF
>TRBJ2-2|-|TRBV4-1
CASSQAAANTGELFF
>TRBJ2-5|-|TRBV4-1
CASSQVREGGTQETQYF
>TRBJ1-2|-|TRBV9
CASSTSSAVDGYTF
>TRBJ1-1|-|TRBV25-1
CASSEYKQNTEAFF
>-|-|TRBV11-2
CASSLGTDYEQYF
>TRBJ2-7|once|TRBV5-1
CASSWGTSDEQYF
>TRBJ1-5|-|TRBV28
CASSFLDRGNQPQHF
>TRBJ2-1|-|TRBV9
CASSVPQSGGNYNEQFF
>TRBJ2-3|-|TRBV30
CAWNGLAGRDTQYF
>TRBJ1-3|once|TRBV27
CASGHSPGNTIYF
>TRBJ2-2|-|TRBV6-5
CASRAGTSGAGELFF
>TRBJ2-5|-|TRBV2
CASGPLATRETQYF
>-|-|TRBV4-1
CASSQVQGGTYEQYF
>TRBJ1-5|-|TRBV2
CASTPDWNQPQHF
>TRBJ2-4|-|TRBV30
CAWSVGGENIQYF
>TRBJ1-2|-|TRBV4-3
CASSPEGRAYGYTF
>TRBJ2-1|-|TRBV10-2
CASRQTSGGFNEQFF
>TRBJ1-2|-|TRBV19
CASSMTGSSNYGYTF
>TRBJ1-1|-|TRBV4-3
CASSQVRNTEAFF
>TRBJ1-1|-|TRBV13
CASSYSNTEAFF
>TRBJ2-1|-|TRBV5-8
CASSLLSSYNEQFF
>TRBJ2-7|few|TRBV5-6
CASSLWRSYEQYF
>TRBJ2-7|-|TRBV7-6
CASSLEGRPADEQYF
>TRBJ1-5|-|TRBV6-6
CASTKQGGNQPQHF
>TRBJ2-2|-|TRBV5-1
CASRPAGQGNTGELFF
>TRBJ1-4|-|TRBV7-2
CASSLDSGRNEKLFF
>TRBJ1-4|-|TRBV6-1
CATGVIQGREKLFF
>TRBJ2-7|-|TRBV9
CASSGGQGDEQYF
>TRBJ1-2|-|TRBV4-3
CASSQDKGAYGYTF
>TRBJ2-2|-|TRBV2
CASRVGGRTGELFF
>TRBJ2-2|-|TRBV5-1
CASNNLNTGELFF
>TRBJ2-2|-|TRBV29-1
CSVANRGGNTGELFF
>TRBJ1-2|-|TRBV29-1
CSVDTYPHGYTF
>TRBJ2-1|-|TRBV4-1
CASSFRGLGGVNNEQFF
>TRBJ2-2|-|TRBV5-1
CASTRSGTSFNTGELFF
>TRBJ1-3|few|TRBV6-6
CASSYLPQGRDTIYF